These 32 T cell receptor beta chains originate from one sample sequenced in a study of cytomegalovirus exposure and HLA in healthy donors. Primers: 60 Vbeta forward and 13 Jbeta reverse. This table comes from immunoSEQ multiplex PCR, and its TCRdb copy is limited to in-frame clones, with some not included. The table has about 110,000 clones, 70% to 80% seen once. The specimen sequenced was PBMCs. These receptor sequences come from a woman aged 40 to 50 in good health and CMV-seronegative.

This rearrangement joins TRBV19 to TRBJ2-5; 10 bases fit TRBD2. V was pared by 10 bases and J by 2 bases, with 10 bases of the junction left unmatched. This CDR3 region has 15 residues. Germline V lookup: CDR1 LNHDA, CDR2 SQIVND (reference sequence). In DNA, the CDR3 is TGTGCCACCGCCCGGACTAGCGGAAATCAAGAGACCCAGTACTTC. Protein: CATARTSGNQETQYF.

The rearrangement joins TRBV11-2 to TRBJ2-1; perhaps TRBD2 as D (6 bases). Germline CDR1 is SGHAT and CDR2 is FQNNGV. The germline V and J ends were trimmed by 4 bases and 1 base, with 11 bases remaining between them. The CDR3 sequence is 15 residues long. The DNA for the CDR3 is TGTGCCAGCAGCTCTTCGGGGGAGTCCTACAATGAGCAGTTCTTC. Its protein is CASSSSGESYNEQFF.

This chain joins TRBV6-1 and TRBJ1-1; D is unresolved. V lost 0 bases, J lost 4 bases, and 12 bases lay in between. CDR3 size: 15 residues. Germline V lookup: CDR1 MNHNS, CDR2 SASEGT. As DNA, the CDR3 is TGTGCCAGCAGTGAAGCAACTCTCGGTGGCACTGAAGCTTTCTTT. It specifies CASSEATLGGTEAFF.

This rearrangement joins TRBV7-9 to TRBJ1-4, with D possibly TRBD1 on 6 matching bases. The CDR3 is made up of 15 amino acids. CDR1 and CDR2 (germline): SEHNR, FQNEAQ (reference sequence). V shed 2 bases and J shed 8 bases, with 15 bases lying between them. The chain's CDR3 is CASSLRGRGIEKLFF. The CDR3 region has the DNA TGTGCCAGCAGCTTACGGGGCAGGGGCATCGAAAAACTGTTTTTT.

The chain recombines TRBV4-1 with TRBJ1-4; TRBD1 aligns across 11 bases. The junction had 7 bases not matched to a gene; V was cut back by 5 bases and J by 8 bases. From germline, CDR1 is MGHRA and CDR2 YSYEKL. The CDR3 has 15 amino acids. As DNA, the CDR3 is TGCGCCAGCAGCTTCCGGACAGGGGGCTACGAAAAACTGTTTTTT. Amino acid sequence: CASSFRTGGYEKLFF.

V and J are TRBV29-1 and TRBJ1-2; D is unresolved. This CDR3 is built from 10 residues. Germline loops: CDR1 SQVTM, CDR2 ANQGSEA. The V gene lost 5 bases and the J gene lost 5 bases, with 6 bases spanning the gap. The DNA of the CDR3 is TGCAGCGTTACTGATTATGGCTACACCTTC. It encodes CSVTDYGYTF.

This chain links TRBV5-1 with TRBJ2-3, with TRBD1 matching over 7 bases. Trimming took 0 bases from V and 8 from J; bases not matched to a gene: 6. From germline, CDR1 is SGHRS and CDR2 YFSETQ. There are 14 residues in the CDR3. CDR3 residues: CASSLEGADGTQYF. The CDR3 DNA reads as TGCGCCAGCAGCTTGGAGGGGGCTGACGGTACGCAGTATTTT.

This clone was detected a few times. V usage is TRBV18 and J usage is TRBJ1-2, with D possibly being TRBD1 (6 bases). Trimming left V 3 bases short and J 6 bases short, with 11 bases between. CDR1 is KGHSH, CDR2 LQKENI, per germline. The CDR3 length is 13 residues. The CDR3 reads CASSPYRADGYTF. CDR3 DNA sequence: TGTGCCAGCTCACCCTACAGGGCTGATGGCTACACCTTC.

This clone has a single count. CDR3 nucleotide sequence: TGCGCCAGCAGTCAACGGACTAGCGAACAGTACCATAGCACAGATACGCAGTATTTT. Translated: CASSQRTSEQYHSTDTQYF. The V gene is TRBV23-1, the J gene TRBJ2-3, with TRBD2 matching over 9 bases. TRBV23-1 is placed among ORFs of uncertain function. The CDR3 extends over 19 amino acids. Trimming cost V 2 bases and J 0 bases; bases outside gene matches: 12.

The J gene is TRBJ2-1, the V gene TRBV29-1; 9 bases line up with TRBD1. The J segment lost 7 bases and the V segment lost 8 bases, leaving 9 bases of the junction unmatched. Germline assignment: CDR1 SQVTM and CDR2 ANQGSEA. The CDR3 is 13 amino acids. The CDR3 DNA reads as TGCAGCCCTTCGGGACAGGGATGGAATGAGCAGTTCTTC. Protein sequence: CSPSGQGWNEQFF.

J is TRBJ1-5 and V is TRBV7-2, with D perhaps matching TRBD1 (6 bases). Germline loops: CDR1 SGHTA, CDR2 FQGNSA. Trimming stripped 6 bases from V and 5 bases from J, with 14 bases between. The CDR3 has 14 amino acids. The CDR3 is CASRGAGVDQPQHF. For the CDR3, the DNA is TGTGCCAGCAGGGGGGCAGGGGTGGATCAGCCCCAGCATTTT.

This chain uses TRBV30 with TRBJ1-5, with D perhaps matching TRBD1 (5 bases). The CDR3 has 13 residues. Germline V gene lookup returns CDR1 GTSNPN and CDR2 SVGIG (reference sequence). The V gene lost 3 bases and the J gene lost 5 bases, with 11 bases spanning the gap. CDR3 coding DNA: TGTGCCTGGAGCAAAGGGGAGGATCAGCCCCAGCATTTT. Protein: CAWSKGEDQPQHF.

This chain joins TRBV2 and TRBJ2-2; tentative D call: TRBD1 (5 bases). Trimming took off 5 bases at V and 3 bases at J, with 22 bases between the two ends. Germline CDR1 reads SNHLY; CDR2 reads FYNNEI. This CDR3 spans 18 amino acids. CDR3 sequence: CASSHPTALPSDTGELFF. CDR3 nucleotides: TGTGCCAGCAGTCATCCGACAGCCCTCCCATCGGACACCGGGGAGCTGTTTTTT. The full variable domain, in which reference TRBV2 and TRBJ2-2 provide the parts outside the CDR3, is EPEVTQTPSHQVTQMGQEVILRCVPISNHLYFYWYRQILGQKVEFLVSFYNNEISEKSEIFDDQFSVERPDGSNFTLKIRSTKLEDSAMYFCASSHPTALPSDTGELFFGEGSRLTVL.

This sequence joins TRBV7-2 and TRBJ1-5; TRBD1 is a possible D gene (5 bases). The CDR3 runs to 15 residues. Germline V lookup: CDR1 SGHTA, CDR2 FQGNSA. The V end was cut by 5 bases, the J end by 4 bases, with 15 bases between. The CDR3: CASSPPGVRNQPQHF. DNA of the CDR3: TGTGCCAGCAGCCCCCCGGGGGTGAGGAATCAGCCCCAGCATTTT.

The genes are TRBV28 and TRBJ2-7; a weak D match, TRBD1 (7 bases). Germline lookup yields CDR1 MDHEN and CDR2 SYDVKM. V lost 8 bases to trimming and J lost 2 bases, with 22 bases between them. The CDR3 contains 16 residues. The CDR3 sequence is CASLGAGGPPPYEQYF. The CDR3 region has the DNA TGTGCCAGCTTGGGAGCAGGGGGGCCGCCGCCCTACGAGCAGTACTTC.

This clone was counted only a few times. The chain is built from TRBV9 and TRBJ1-1; unclear D gene. V was pared by 0 bases and J by 0 bases, with 6 bases between. Per the germline V gene, CDR1 is SGDLS and CDR2 is YYNGEE. The CDR3 consists of 14 residues. The CDR3 coding sequence is TGTGCCAGCAGCGTAGTAACTCTGAACACTGAAGCTTTCTTT. Translating it yields CASSVVTLNTEAFF.

The chain carries TRBV10-3 and TRBJ2-5; weak D call: TRBD1 (6 bases). The J call may be in error: the DNA end matches TRBJ2-7 better. From germline, CDR1 is ENHRY and CDR2 SYGVKD. This CDR3 region has 14 residues. DNA for the CDR3: TGTGCCATCAGTACAGGGACAACGAACTACGAGCAGTACTTC. As protein: CAISTGTTNYEQYF.

V gene TRBV9 combines with J gene TRBJ2-1; 11 bases line up with TRBD2. V was clipped by 1 base and J by 8 bases; unmatched bases: 8. From germline, CDR1 is SGDLS and CDR2 YYNGEE. The CDR3 totals 16 residues. CDR3: CASSVLAGGRGDEQFF. In nucleotides, the CDR3 is TGTGCCAGCAGCGTACTAGCGGGAGGTCGCGGGGATGAGCAGTTCTTC. The full variable domain, rest sourced from reference TRBV9 and TRBJ2-1, is DSGVTQTPKHLITATGQRVTLRCSPRSGDLSVYWYQQSLDQGLQFLIQYYNGEERAKGNILERFSAQQFPDLHSELNLSSLELGDSALYFCASSVLAGGRGDEQFFGPGTRLTVL.

The chain employs TRBV30 and TRBJ2-5, with a possible D match to TRBD2 (5 bases). CDR1 and CDR2 from the germline V gene are GTSNPN and SVGIG (reference sequence). The length of the CDR3 is 13 residues. V lost 8 bases and J 1 base, leaving 14 bases between the germline ends. The CDR3 DNA is TGTGCCCTGAGTAGCGCCTTCCAAGAGACCCAGTACTTC. Protein product: CALSSAFQETQYF.

J is TRBJ2-1 and V is TRBV25-1, with 7 bases identical to TRBD1. The CDR3 is 14 residues long. Losses at the gene ends were 4 bases for V and 4 bases for J; bases not matched to a gene: 4. In germline, CDR1 is MGHDK, CDR2 SYGVNS. CDR3 sequence (DNA): TGTGCCAGCAGTGTCTTGGGACAGTACAATGAGCAGTTCTTC. This sequence encodes CASSVLGQYNEQFF.

The CDR3 bases are TGTGTCTCGGGTTCAGAAAGTCTCAATCAGCCCCAGCATTTT. Its protein is CVSGSESLNQPQHF. This rearrangement joins TRBV28 to TRBJ1-5; D is unclear. The CDR3 has 14 amino acids. The germline gives CDR1 MDHEN, CDR2 SYDVKM.

This clone has just a few counts. V usage is TRBV2 and J usage is TRBJ1-1; 9 bases map to TRBD1. CDR1 is SNHLY and CDR2 is FYNNEI in the germline V gene. The CDR3 contains 14 residues. Losses at the gene ends were 4 bases for V and 2 bases for J; bases not matched to a gene: 2. The CDR3 here is CASSGDRANTEAFF. The CDR3 DNA follows: TGTGCCAGCAGTGGGGACAGGGCCAACACTGAAGCTTTCTTT.

The genes are TRBV27 and TRBJ1-5, with D perhaps matching TRBD1 (5 bases). Per the germline V gene, CDR1 is MNHEY and CDR2 is SMNVEV (reference sequence). This CDR3 has 16 amino acids. Between the trimmed V and J ends, which lost 2 bases and 5 bases, there was a span of 16 bases. The CDR3 sequence is CASSLRAPGRDQPQHF. CDR3 DNA: TGTGCCAGCAGTTTACGAGCCCCAGGGAGGGATCAGCCCCAGCATTTT.

The CDR3 DNA reads TGCGCCAGCAGCTTGGGATCCGGGGTGACTAATGAAAAACTGTTTTTT. Its translation: CASSLGSGVTNEKLFF. The chain joins TRBV5-1 to TRBJ1-4; D is uncertain. This CDR3 region has 16 residues. Per the germline V gene, CDR1 is SGHRS and CDR2 is YFSETQ. Trimming pared 0 bases from V and 2 bases from J, leaving 11 bases between.

The table lists this clone with a few counts. The rearrangement joins TRBV7-9 to TRBJ2-7; D is unresolved. The CDR3 loop spans 14 amino acids. With 1 base removed from V and 0 bases from J, the gap between germline ends came to 7 bases. Per germline, CDR1 SEHNR and CDR2 FQNEAQ (reference sequence). This CDR3 reads CASSLVGSSYEQYF. The DNA of the CDR3 is TGTGCCAGCAGCTTAGTGGGCAGCTCCTACGAGCAGTACTTC.

The chain couples TRBV30 to TRBJ1-5, with 7 bases lining up with TRBD1. From germline, CDR1 is GTSNPN and CDR2 SVGIG (reference sequence). The CDR3 has 14 residues. J gave up 6 bases and V 3 bases, and 8 bases lay outside the gene matches. CDR3: CAWSHHRGRQPQHF. In DNA form, the CDR3 reads TGTGCCTGGAGCCACCACAGGGGTCGTCAGCCCCAGCATTTT. The complete variable domain, with remaining parts taken from reference TRBV30 and TRBJ1-5, reads SQTIHQWPATLVQPVGSPLSLECTVEGTSNPNLYWYRQAAGRGLQLLFYSVGIGQISSEVPQNLSASRPQDRQFILSSKKLLLSDSGFYLCAWSHHRGRQPQHFGDGTRLSIL.

This chain joins TRBV28 and TRBJ1-4; D is unclear. Deletions cut 1 base from V and 10 bases from J, with 10 bases between. Per germline, CDR1 MDHEN and CDR2 SYDVKM. The CDR3 contains 13 residues. As DNA, the CDR3 is TGTGCCAGCAGTTTATCAAACGGTGGAAAACTGTTTTTT. This gives the protein CASSLSNGGKLFF.

V is TRBV4-3 and J is TRBJ2-3, with 13 bases matching TRBD2. V gave up 0 bases and J gave up 2 bases; unmatched junction bases: 5. The CDR3 length is 18 residues. Germline CDR1 and CDR2: LGHNA and YSLEER. CDR3 loop: CASSQEETSGGFTDTQYF. The CDR3 coding sequence is TGCGCCAGCAGCCAAGAGGAGACTAGCGGGGGGTTCACAGATACGCAGTATTTT.

The V call is TRBV19, the J call TRBJ2-5; weak D call: TRBD2 (7 bases). CDR3 length: 14 residues. V dropped 6 bases and J dropped 4 bases, with 15 bases sitting between them. Germline CDR1 is LNHDA and CDR2 is SQIVND (reference sequence). The CDR3 nucleotides read TGTGCCAGTAGAGCTAGGAGGGGGGGAGAGACCCAGTACTTC. Translating it yields CASRARRGGETQYF. The entire variable domain, with the rest obtained from reference TRBV19 and TRBJ2-5, is as follows: DGGITQSPKYLFRKEGQNVTLSCEQNLNHDAMYWYRQDPGQGLRLIYYSQIVNDFQKGDIAEGYSVSREKKESFPLTVTSAQKNPTAFYLCASRARRGGETQYFGPGTRLLVL.

The chain is built from TRBV27 and TRBJ1-5, with D maybe TRBD1 (6 bases). In germline, CDR1 is MNHEY, CDR2 SMNVEV (reference sequence). Between the trimmed V and J ends, which lost 6 bases and 0 bases, there was a span of 15 bases. The CDR3 loop spans 16 amino acids. In DNA, the CDR3 is TGTGCCAGCAGGTCACAGGGTCCAAATAGCAATCAGCCCCAGCATTTT. Translation gives CASRSQGPNSNQPQHF.

V and J are TRBV25-1 and TRBJ2-7; possibly TRBD1 for D (6 bases). In germline, CDR1 is MGHDK, CDR2 SYGVNS. The V and J ends lost 1 base and 5 bases respectively, with 15 bases between them. CDR3 length equals 15 residues. The CDR3 DNA is TGTGCCAGCAGTGAATCCAGGGGAAAGCTGGACGAGCAGTACTTC. Encoded protein: CASSESRGKLDEQYF.

The chain couples TRBV28 to TRBJ1-2; D is ambiguous. Trimming cost V 3 bases and J 0 bases, with 8 bases left between them. CDR1 and CDR2 (germline): MDHEN, SYDVKM. The CDR3 contains 14 residues. The CDR3 is CASSLGRANYGYTF. DNA of the CDR3: TGTGCCAGCAGTTTGGGGAGAGCTAACTATGGCTACACCTTC.